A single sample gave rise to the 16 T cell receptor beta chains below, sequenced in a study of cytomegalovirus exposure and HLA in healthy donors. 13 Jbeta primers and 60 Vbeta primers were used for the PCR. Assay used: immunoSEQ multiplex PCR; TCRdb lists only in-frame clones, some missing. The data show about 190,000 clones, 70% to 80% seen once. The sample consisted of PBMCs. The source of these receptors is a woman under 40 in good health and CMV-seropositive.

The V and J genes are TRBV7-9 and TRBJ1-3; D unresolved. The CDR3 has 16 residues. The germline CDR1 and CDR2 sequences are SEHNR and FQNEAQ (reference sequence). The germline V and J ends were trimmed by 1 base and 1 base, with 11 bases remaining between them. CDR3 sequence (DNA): TGTGCCAGCAGCTTAGACACCTCCGCTTCTGGAAACACCATATATTTT. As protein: CASSLDTSASGNTIYF.

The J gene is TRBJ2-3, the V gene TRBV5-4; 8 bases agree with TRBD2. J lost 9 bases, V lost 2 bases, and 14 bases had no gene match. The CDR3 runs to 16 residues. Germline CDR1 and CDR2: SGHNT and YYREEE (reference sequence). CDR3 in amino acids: CASSLRTSPQGETQYF. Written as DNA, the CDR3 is TGTGCCAGCAGCTTAAGGACTAGCCCCCAGGGTGAGACGCAGTATTTT.

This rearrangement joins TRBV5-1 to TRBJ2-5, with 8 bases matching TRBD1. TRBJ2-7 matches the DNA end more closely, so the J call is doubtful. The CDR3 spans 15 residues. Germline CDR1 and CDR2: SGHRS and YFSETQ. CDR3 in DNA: TGCGCCAGCAGCTTGGAGGTCAGGGGGCCGTACGAGCAGTACTTC. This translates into CASSLEVRGPYEQYF.

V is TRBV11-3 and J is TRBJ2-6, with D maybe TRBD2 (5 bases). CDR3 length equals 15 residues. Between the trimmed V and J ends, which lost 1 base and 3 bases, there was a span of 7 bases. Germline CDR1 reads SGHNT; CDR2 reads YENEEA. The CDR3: CASSLGGSGANVLTF. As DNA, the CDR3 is TGTGCCAGCAGCTTAGGTGGGAGTGGGGCCAACGTCCTGACTTTC.

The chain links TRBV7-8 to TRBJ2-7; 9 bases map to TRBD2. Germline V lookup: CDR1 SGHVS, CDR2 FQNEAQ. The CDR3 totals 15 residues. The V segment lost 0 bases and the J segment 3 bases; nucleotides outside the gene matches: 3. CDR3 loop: CASSLAASGIYEQYF. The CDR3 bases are TGTGCCAGCAGCTTAGCGGCTAGCGGGATCTACGAGCAGTACTTC. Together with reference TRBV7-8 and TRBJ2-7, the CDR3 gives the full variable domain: GAGVSQSPRYKVAKRGQDVALRCDPISGHVSLFWYQQALGQGPEFLTYFQNEAQLDKSGLPSDRFFAERPEGSVSTLKIQRTQQEDSAVYLCASSLAASGIYEQYFGPGTRLTVT.

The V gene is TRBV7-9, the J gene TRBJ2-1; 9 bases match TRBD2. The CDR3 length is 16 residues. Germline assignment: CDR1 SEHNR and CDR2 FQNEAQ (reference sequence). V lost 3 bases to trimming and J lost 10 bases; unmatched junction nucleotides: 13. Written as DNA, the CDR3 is TGTGCCAGCAGCTTGGGTCTGGCGGGAGGGCGTGTGGAGCAGTTCTTC. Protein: CASSLGLAGGRVEQFF. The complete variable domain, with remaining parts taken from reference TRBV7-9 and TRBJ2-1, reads DTGVSQNPRHKITKRGQNVTFRCDPISEHNRLYWYRQTLGQGPEFLTYFQNEAQLEKSRLLSDRFSAERPKGSFSTLEIQRTEQGDSAMYLCASSLGLAGGRVEQFFGPGTRLTVL.

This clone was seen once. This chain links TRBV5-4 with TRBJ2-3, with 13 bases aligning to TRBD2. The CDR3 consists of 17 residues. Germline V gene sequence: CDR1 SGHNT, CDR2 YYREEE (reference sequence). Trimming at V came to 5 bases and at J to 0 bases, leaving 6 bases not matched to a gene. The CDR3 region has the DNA TGTGCCAGCAGTTCCGGGACTAGCGGGGCTAGCACAGATACGCAGTATTTT. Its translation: CASSSGTSGASTDTQYF.

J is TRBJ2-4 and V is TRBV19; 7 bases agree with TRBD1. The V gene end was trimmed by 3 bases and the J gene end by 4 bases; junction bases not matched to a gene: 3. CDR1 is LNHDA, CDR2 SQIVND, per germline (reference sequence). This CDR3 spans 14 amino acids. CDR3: CASSIYRGKNIQYF. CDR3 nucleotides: TGTGCCAGTAGTATTTACAGGGGAAAAAACATTCAGTACTTC.

DNA of the CDR3: TGTGCCAGCAGCTTAGACCGGACTTCACAAGAGACCCAGTACTTC. Residues: CASSLDRTSQETQYF. The rearrangement uses TRBV11-2 and TRBJ2-5; TRBD2 might be the D (5 bases). CDR3 length: 15 amino acids. The V end lost 0 bases, the J end lost 2 bases, and 10 bases lay between the germline ends. CDR1 and CDR2 (germline): SGHAT, FQNNGV.

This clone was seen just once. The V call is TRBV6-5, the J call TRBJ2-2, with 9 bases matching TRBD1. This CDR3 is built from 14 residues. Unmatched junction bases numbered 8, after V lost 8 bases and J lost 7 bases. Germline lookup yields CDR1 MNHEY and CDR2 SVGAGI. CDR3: CASRPTGGLGELFF. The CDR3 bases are TGTGCCAGCCGGCCGACAGGGGGACTCGGGGAGCTGTTTTTT.

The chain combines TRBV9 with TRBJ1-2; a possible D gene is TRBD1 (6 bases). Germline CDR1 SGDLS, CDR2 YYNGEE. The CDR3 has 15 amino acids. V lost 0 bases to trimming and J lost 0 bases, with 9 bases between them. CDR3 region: CASSVEGTSNYGYTF. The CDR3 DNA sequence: TGTGCCAGCAGCGTAGAGGGGACATCTAACTATGGCTACACCTTC.

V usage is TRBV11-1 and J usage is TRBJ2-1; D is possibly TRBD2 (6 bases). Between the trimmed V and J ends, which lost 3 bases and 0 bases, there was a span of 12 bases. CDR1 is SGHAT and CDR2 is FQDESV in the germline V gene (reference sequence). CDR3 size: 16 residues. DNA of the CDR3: TGTGCCAGCAGCTTCCCTAGCGCCAGCTCCTACAATGAGCAGTTCTTC. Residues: CASSFPSASSYNEQFF.

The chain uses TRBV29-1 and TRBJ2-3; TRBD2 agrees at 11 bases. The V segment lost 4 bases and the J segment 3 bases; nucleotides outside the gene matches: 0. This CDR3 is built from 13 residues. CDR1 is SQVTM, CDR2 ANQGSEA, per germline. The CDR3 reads CSVVAGGTDTQYF. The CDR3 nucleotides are TGCAGCGTTGTAGCGGGAGGGACAGATACGCAGTATTTT.

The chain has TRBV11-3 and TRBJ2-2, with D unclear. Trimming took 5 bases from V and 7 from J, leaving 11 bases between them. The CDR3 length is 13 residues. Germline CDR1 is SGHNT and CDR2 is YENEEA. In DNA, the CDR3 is TGTGCCAGCAGCCGTGGTACTATCGGGGAGCTGTTTTTT. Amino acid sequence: CASSRGTIGELFF.

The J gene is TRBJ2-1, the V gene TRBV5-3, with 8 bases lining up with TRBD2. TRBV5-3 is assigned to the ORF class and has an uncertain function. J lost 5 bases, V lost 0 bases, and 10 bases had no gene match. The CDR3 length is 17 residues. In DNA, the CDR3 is TGTGCCAGAAGCTTGGAGGTGGGCGGGAGGCCCCACAATGAGCAGTTCTTC. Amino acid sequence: CARSLEVGGRPHNEQFF.

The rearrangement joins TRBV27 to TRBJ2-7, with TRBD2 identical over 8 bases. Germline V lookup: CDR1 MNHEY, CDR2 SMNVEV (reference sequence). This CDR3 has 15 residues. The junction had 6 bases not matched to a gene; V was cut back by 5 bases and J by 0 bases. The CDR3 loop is CASSQERGSSYEQYF. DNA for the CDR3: TGTGCCAGCAGTCAGGAGCGGGGGAGCTCCTACGAGCAGTACTTC.